A single sample is the source of the 32 T cell receptor beta chains below, sequenced in a study of blood T cell repertoires in COVID-19. Sequencing was performed with immunoSEQ multiplex PCR; in TCRdb, only in-frame clones are kept and a portion is missing. The sample yields about 170,000 clones, about 82% seen once. Sequenced material: peripheral blood. The receptor set was obtained from a woman at least 80 years old with COVID-19, enrolled during active disease.

This clone was counted only a few times. The rearrangement joins TRBV19 to TRBJ1-1; D perhaps matches TRBD1 (6 bases). Trimming cost V 4 bases and J 7 bases, with 13 bases left between them. Germline CDR1 is LNHDA and CDR2 is SQIVND (reference sequence). The CDR3 runs 13 residues. DNA for the CDR3: TGTGCCAGTAGTAAATCTCAGGGGTTTGAAGCTTTCTTT. Protein product: CASSKSQGFEAFF. Full variable domain (outside the CDR3, taken from reference TRBV19 and TRBJ1-1): DGGITQSPKYLFRKEGQNVTLSCEQNLNHDAMYWYRQDPGQGLRLIYYSQIVNDFQKGDIAEGYSVSREKKESFPLTVTSAQKNPTAFYLCASSKSQGFEAFFGQGTRLTVV.

This clone was observed a handful of times. The chain employs TRBV7-9 and TRBJ2-3; TRBD1 matches at 7 bases. Trimming took 4 bases from V and 5 from J; bases not matched to a gene: 12. CDR1 and CDR2 (germline): SEHNR, FQNEAQ (reference sequence). The CDR3 runs to 16 residues. The CDR3 spells CASSSGTVVWEDTQYF. The DNA of the CDR3 is TGTGCCAGCAGCTCAGGGACAGTGGTGTGGGAAGATACGCAGTATTTT.

The table lists this clone with a count of one. This chain links TRBV29-1 with TRBJ2-4; TRBD2 agrees at 12 bases. In germline, CDR1 is SQVTM, CDR2 ANQGSEA. The V segment lost 3 bases and the J segment 14 bases; nucleotides outside the gene matches: 5. The CDR3 has 12 amino acids. The CDR3 protein is CSVDGTSGLEYF. The CDR3 nucleotides are TGCAGCGTTGATGGGACTAGCGGGTTAGAGTACTTC.

This clone was recorded once. The V gene is TRBV7-8, the J gene TRBJ2-1; 10 bases align to TRBD2. The CDR3 spans 17 residues. Germline loops: CDR1 SGHVS, CDR2 FQNEAQ. Germline trimming cut 1 base from V and 6 bases from J; bases unmatched to any gene: 9. The CDR3 nucleotides are TGTGCCAGCAGCTTAGGTTCCCTAGCGGGAGCGGGCAATGAGCAGTTCTTC. Its protein is CASSLGSLAGAGNEQFF.

The gene calls are TRBV5-1 and TRBJ1-1; TRBD1 is a possible D gene (5 bases). V was trimmed by 0 bases and J by 0 bases, leaving 9 bases between them. The germline gives CDR1 SGHRS, CDR2 YFSETQ. The CDR3 runs 15 residues. The chain's CDR3 is CASSLADSMNTEAFF. For the CDR3, the DNA is TGCGCCAGCAGCTTGGCTGACAGCATGAACACTGAAGCTTTCTTT. Full variable domain (rest looked up from reference TRBV5-1 and TRBJ1-1): KAGVTQTPRYLIKTRGQQVTLSCSPISGHRSVSWYQQTPGQGLQFLFEYFSETQRNKGNFPGRFSGRQFSNSRSEMNVSTLELGDSALYLCASSLADSMNTEAFFGQGTRLTVV.

CDR3 nucleotides: TGTGCCAGCAGCTTGGTAGGGGCACGAGAGACCCAGTACTTC. This translates into CASSLVGARETQYF. V and J are TRBV5-5 and TRBJ2-5; TRBD1 is a possible D gene (5 bases). Trimming took 0 bases from V and 4 from J, leaving 10 bases between them. This CDR3 contains 14 residues. CDR1 is SGHKS and CDR2 is YYEKEE in the germline V gene (reference sequence). The full variable domain, completed using reference TRBV5-5 and TRBJ2-5, is DAGVTQSPTHLIKTRGQQVTLRCSPISGHKSVSWYQQVLGQGPQFIFQYYEKEERGRGNFPDRFSARQFPNYSSELNVNALLLGDSALYLCASSLVGARETQYFGPGTRLLVL.

This clone was seen a single time. The rearrangement joins TRBV28 to TRBJ1-1; D not resolved. Trimming shortened V by 3 bases and J by 2 bases, and 4 bases separated the two germline ends. Per the germline V gene, CDR1 is MDHEN and CDR2 is SYDVKM. The CDR3 covers 12 residues. CDR3 in amino acids: CASSFRNTEAFF. The CDR3 DNA reads TGTGCCAGCAGTTTTAGAAACACTGAAGCTTTCTTT.

This chain links TRBV27 with TRBJ2-7; the D gene is possibly TRBD1 (6 bases). Germline values: CDR1 MNHEY, CDR2 SMNVEV (reference sequence). The CDR3 covers 15 residues. Between the trimmed V and J ends, which lost 4 bases and 5 bases, there was a span of 18 bases. CDR3 sequence: CASSSRTEGIHEQYF. The CDR3 DNA sequence: TGTGCCAGCAGTTCCCGGACAGAGGGGATCCACGAGCAGTACTTC.

The rearrangement joins TRBV4-2 to TRBJ2-3; D gene uncertain. CDR1 LGHNA and CDR2 YNFKEQ come from the germline V gene. The V end lost 2 bases, the J end lost 0 bases, and 6 bases lay between the germline ends. This CDR3 comprises 14 residues. The CDR3 nucleotides are TGTGCCAGCAGCCAATCCCATAGCACAGATACGCAGTATTTT. As protein: CASSQSHSTDTQYF.

The chain uses TRBV6-5 and TRBJ2-7, with unresolved D. Trimming removed 6 bases from V and 7 bases from J, with 10 bases in between. This CDR3 has 11 residues. CDR1 is MNHEY and CDR2 is SVGAGI in the germline V gene. The CDR3 nucleotides are TGTGCCAGCAGGGCCTCCTTGGAGCAGTACTTC. The encoded protein is CASRASLEQYF.

The gene calls are TRBV5-4 and TRBJ1-1, with TRBD1 matching 7 bases. Germline CDR1 and CDR2: SGHNT and YYREEE (reference sequence). The CDR3 spans 15 residues. The V gene end was trimmed by 2 bases and the J gene end by 4 bases; junction bases not matched to a gene: 8. CDR3 region: CASSFPTGRSTEAFF. In nucleotides, the CDR3 is TGTGCCAGCAGCTTCCCGACAGGGAGAAGCACTGAAGCTTTCTTT.

The chain combines TRBV19 with TRBJ2-1, with 9 positions matching TRBD2. In germline, CDR1 is LNHDA, CDR2 SQIVND (reference sequence). This CDR3 contains 15 residues. With V trimmed by 3 bases and J by 6 bases, 6 bases remained unmatched. The CDR3 region is CASSMGSGSFNEQFF. Here the CDR3 DNA reads TGTGCCAGTAGTATGGGTAGCGGGAGCTTCAATGAGCAGTTCTTC. The whole variable domain, remainder taken from reference TRBV19 and TRBJ2-1, is DGGITQSPKYLFRKEGQNVTLSCEQNLNHDAMYWYRQDPGQGLRLIYYSQIVNDFQKGDIAEGYSVSREKKESFPLTVTSAQKNPTAFYLCASSMGSGSFNEQFFGPGTRLTVL.

This chain connects TRBV10-3 to TRBJ1-5; D gene unclear. Germline values: CDR1 ENHRY, CDR2 SYGVKD. Trimming stripped 6 bases from V and 5 bases from J, with 8 bases between. This CDR3 has 12 amino acids. Written as DNA, the CDR3 is TGTGCCATCAGCGGGAGCGATCAGCCCCAGCATTTT. Protein product: CAISGSDQPQHF.

The V call is TRBV5-6, the J call TRBJ2-6; 7 nucleotides match TRBD2. The germline CDR1 and CDR2 sequences are SGHDT and YYEEEE. This CDR3 is 18 amino acids long. With 1 base clipped from V and 2 bases from J, the junction kept 9 bases outside the gene matches. CDR3 loop: CASSLFGGRGAGANVLTF. The CDR3 nucleotides read TGTGCCAGCAGCTTGTTCGGAGGTCGGGGGGCTGGGGCCAACGTCCTGACTTTC.

The gene calls are TRBV18 and TRBJ1-2; unclear D gene. Trimming left V 0 bases short and J 2 bases short, with 4 bases between. This CDR3 region has 13 residues. The germline gives CDR1 KGHSH, CDR2 LQKENI. The CDR3 sequence is CASSPPENYGYTF. The CDR3 region has the DNA TGTGCCAGCTCACCACCGGAGAACTATGGCTACACCTTC.

This clone was recorded once. This rearrangement joins TRBV24-1 to TRBJ1-2; the D is unclear. The V and J ends lost 3 bases and 6 bases respectively, with 10 bases between them. The CDR3 runs to 13 residues. The germline V gene encodes CDR1 KGHDR and CDR2 SFDVKD. The CDR3 sequence: CATSDGRADGYTF. The CDR3 coding sequence is TGTGCCACCAGTGATGGGAGGGCGGATGGCTACACCTTC.

CDR3 nucleotide sequence: TGTGCCAGCATGCTGGGAGAGGGGGCCTATGGCTACACCTTC. It translates to CASMLGEGAYGYTF. This chain connects TRBV2 to TRBJ1-2; 7 bases match TRBD1. Germline trimming cut 7 bases from V and 4 bases from J; bases unmatched to any gene: 9. Germline CDR1 reads SNHLY; CDR2 reads FYNNEI. This CDR3 is built from 14 residues.

The V call is TRBV19, the J call TRBJ1-5; weak D call: TRBD1 (6 bases). The CDR3 contains 13 residues. Germline-derived CDR1 and CDR2 are LNHDA and SQIVND (reference sequence). V gave up 6 bases and J gave up 4 bases, with 10 bases separating them. CDR3 loop: CASRRQENQPQHF. The CDR3 DNA sequence: TGTGCCAGTAGGCGACAGGAGAATCAGCCCCAGCATTTT.

This sequence joins TRBV2 and TRBJ1-5; 8 nucleotides match TRBD1. The J segment lost 7 bases and the V segment lost 5 bases, leaving 7 bases of the junction unmatched. This CDR3 is built from 14 residues. Looked up from germline, CDR1 is SNHLY and CDR2 is FYNNEI. The CDR3 is CASSKDRGGQPQHF. The CDR3 bases are TGTGCCAGCAGTAAAGACAGGGGAGGACAGCCCCAGCATTTT.

The chain links TRBV7-8 to TRBJ1-5, with D uncertain. V dropped 4 bases and J dropped 7 bases, with 11 bases sitting between them. Germline loops: CDR1 SGHVS, CDR2 FQNEAQ. The CDR3 spans 13 residues. CDR3 bases: TGTGCCAGCAGCTCTACGGGAGGCCAGCCCCAGCATTTT. It yields the protein CASSSTGGQPQHF.

At least ten counts were recorded for this clone. This chain joins TRBV4-2 and TRBJ1-5; 8 bases map to TRBD1. The CDR3 spans 14 residues. Losses at the gene ends were 6 bases for V and 4 bases for J; bases not matched to a gene: 5. Germline lookup yields CDR1 LGHNA and CDR2 YNFKEQ. CDR3 in DNA: TGTGCCAGCAGACCGACAGGGGAAAATCAGCCCCAGCATTTT. Translating it yields CASRPTGENQPQHF.

V usage is TRBV2 and J usage is TRBJ2-7; D is possibly TRBD1 (5 bases). Trimming left V 8 bases short and J 5 bases short, with 16 bases between. Germline V gene sequence: CDR1 SNHLY, CDR2 FYNNEI. The CDR3 sequence is 13 residues long. The CDR3 DNA follows: TGTGCCAGCGTACGACAGATCTCTAACGAGCAGTACTTC. It codes for CASVRQISNEQYF.

The V call is TRBV7-9, the J call TRBJ1-6; the D is unclear. The germline V gene has CDR1 SEHNR and CDR2 FQNEAQ (reference sequence). The V gene lost 2 bases and the J gene lost 9 bases, with 5 bases spanning the gap. The CDR3 loop spans 12 amino acids. CDR3: CASSLNGSPLHF. DNA of the CDR3: TGTGCCAGCAGCTTAAACGGTTCACCCCTCCACTTT.

This clone was observed a single time. The chain joins TRBV6-4 to TRBJ2-1; 11 bases are shared with TRBD2. This CDR3 contains 15 residues. Germline CDR1 is MRHNA and CDR2 is SNTAGT. The V and J ends lost 2 bases and 4 bases, in that order; junction bases with no gene match: 1. The CDR3 nucleotides are TGTGCCAGCAGTGACCTAGCGGGGGGATACAATGAGCAGTTCTTC. Translated, it gives CASSDLAGGYNEQFF.

On this clone: Relative to the germline gene, one junction end is altered; a read error may explain this. The V and J genes are TRBV6-6 and TRBJ1-4, with TRBD1 matching over 9 bases. The V gene's germline CDR1 is MNHNY and CDR2 SVGAGI (reference sequence). This CDR3 has 14 amino acids. CDR3 loop: CATSVTQGAEKLFF. CDR3 nucleotide sequence: TGTGCCACCAGTGTGACACAGGGGGCAGAAAAACTGTTTTTT.

This chain links TRBV19 with TRBJ1-1, with a tentative D call TRBD1 (5 bases). This CDR3 is 12 amino acids long. Trimming left V 9 bases short and J 10 bases short, with 18 bases between. Germline CDR1 is LNHDA and CDR2 is SQIVND (reference sequence). CDR3 sequence (DNA): TGTGCCAGCCAAAGGGGAATAGAGTCAGCTTTCTTT. Translating gives CASQRGIESAFF.

The chain employs TRBV19 and TRBJ1-5; 7 nucleotides line up with TRBD1. The CDR3 totals 16 residues. Germline V CDR1 and CDR2: LNHDA, SQIVND (reference sequence). V lost 0 bases and J lost 3; bases outside the gene matches: 5. The CDR3: CASSIDRGTANQPQHF. In DNA form, the CDR3 reads TGTGCCAGTAGTATAGATCGGGGGACAGCCAATCAGCCCCAGCATTTT.

This clone was seen just once. The V call is TRBV24-1, the J call TRBJ2-3; 11 nucleotides line up with TRBD2. J gave up 1 base and V 1 base, and 3 bases lay outside the gene matches. The germline gives CDR1 KGHDR, CDR2 SFDVKD. The CDR3 extends over 17 amino acids. CDR3 in amino acids: CATSDFKTSGGTDTQYF. The CDR3 DNA reads TGTGCCACCAGTGATTTTAAGACTAGCGGGGGCACAGATACGCAGTATTTT.

The genes are TRBV7-8 and TRBJ2-7; 9 bases are shared with TRBD1. Germline V gene sequence: CDR1 SGHVS, CDR2 FQNEAQ. This CDR3 region has 14 residues. V was clipped by 1 base and J by 5 bases; unmatched bases: 3. This CDR3 reads CASSLVRTGDEQYF. The CDR3 DNA is TGTGCCAGCAGCTTAGTAAGGACAGGGGACGAGCAGTACTTC. Variable domain in full (rest from reference TRBV7-8 and TRBJ2-7): GAGVSQSPRYKVAKRGQDVALRCDPISGHVSLFWYQQALGQGPEFLTYFQNEAQLDKSGLPSDRFFAERPEGSVSTLKIQRTQQEDSAVYLCASSLVRTGDEQYFGPGTRLTVT.

The V call is TRBV7-8, the J call TRBJ2-4; perhaps TRBD1 as D (6 bases). CDR1 and CDR2 from the germline V gene are SGHVS and FQNEAQ. This CDR3 comprises 14 residues. Trimming removed 5 bases at V and 6 bases at J, with 14 bases between. CDR3 DNA: TGTGCCAGCAGCCAGGGACAAAGGGCAAACATTCAGTACTTC. Residues: CASSQGQRANIQYF.

This clone occurred a few times. This chain connects TRBV5-1 to TRBJ1-2, with TRBD1 matching 7 bases. Germline trimming cut 5 bases from V and 5 bases from J; bases unmatched to any gene: 12. The length of the CDR3 is 15 residues. CDR1 is SGHRS, CDR2 YFSETQ, per germline. The CDR3 coding sequence is TGCGCCAGCAGAGGCAGGGGGGAAGAAAGGTATGGCTACACCTTC. Amino acids: CASRGRGEERYGYTF.

V and J are TRBV24-1 and TRBJ2-1; D perhaps matches TRBD1 (6 bases). V shed 4 bases and J shed 6 bases, with 18 bases lying between them. This CDR3 has 16 residues. Germline V gives CDR1 KGHDR, CDR2 SFDVKD. The CDR3 nucleotides read TGTGCCACCAGTGACCACGGACAGCCCAGGGGCAATGAGCAGTTCTTC. It encodes CATSDHGQPRGNEQFF.